This passage covers 27 T cell receptor beta chains from one sample sequenced in a study of cytomegalovirus exposure and HLA in healthy donors. The study ran its PCR with 60 Vbeta and 13 Jbeta primers. Profiling relied on immunoSEQ multiplex PCR, and the TCRdb table lists in-frame clones only, not all of them. The sample includes some 83,000 clones. The material sequenced was PBMCs. These receptors originate from a woman under 40 in good health and CMV-seronegative.

V and J are TRBV2 and TRBJ1-5, with 7 bases identical to TRBD1. The CDR3 runs to 14 residues. Germline V gives CDR1 SNHLY, CDR2 FYNNEI. V dropped 8 bases and J dropped 5; count of bases not matched to a gene: 9. The CDR3 DNA sequence: TGTGCCAGCTCGGGAGGGGGCGGGTATCAGCCCCAGCATTTT. As protein: CASSGGGGYQPQHF.

V and J are TRBV6-6 and TRBJ1-1; D is ambiguous. Germline V gene lookup returns CDR1 MNHNY and CDR2 SVGAGI (reference sequence). The CDR3 has 15 residues. V was trimmed by 0 bases and J by 4 bases, leaving 12 bases between them. CDR3 region: CASSYSPGQPTEAFF. DNA of the CDR3: TGTGCCAGCAGTTACTCGCCGGGTCAGCCCACTGAAGCTTTCTTT.

The CDR3 sequence is CASSFGQGGTDTQYF. The CDR3 DNA is TGCGCCAGCAGCTTCGGACAGGGAGGGACAGATACGCAGTATTTT. The genes are TRBV5-1 and TRBJ2-3; a possible D gene is TRBD1 (8 bases). The V end lost 2 bases, the J end lost 3 bases, and 13 bases lay between the germline ends. CDR1 and CDR2 (germline): SGHRS, YFSETQ. The CDR3 length is 15 residues.

To note about this clone: One end of the junction does not line up with germline, which may come from a read error. The V gene is TRBV18, the J gene TRBJ2-1; D may be TRBD2 (5 bases). The germline CDR1 and CDR2 sequences are KGHSH and LQKENI. This CDR3 is 18 amino acids long. CDR3 region: CASSPIRQTGSSDNEQFF. The CDR3 DNA follows: TGTGCCAGCTCACCAATCAGACAAACGGGGAGCTCCGACAATGAGCAGTTCTTC.

The chain is built from TRBV6-1 and TRBJ1-2, with 8 bases lining up with TRBD1. After removal of 2 bases from V and 1 base from J, the junction contained 3 bases not matched to a gene. Germline CDR1 is MNHNS and CDR2 is SASEGT. This CDR3 has 15 amino acids. As DNA, the CDR3 is TGTGCCAGCAGTGAAAACAGGGGGAGTAACTATGGCTACACCTTC. As protein: CASSENRGSNYGYTF.

The V call is TRBV18, the J call TRBJ1-1, with 9 bases fitting TRBD1. The germline V gene encodes CDR1 KGHSH and CDR2 LQKENI. This CDR3 region has 17 residues. V dropped 6 bases and J dropped 0; count of bases not matched to a gene: 11. In nucleotides, the CDR3 is TGTGCCAGCTCTCCGTCCCGGGACAGGGACATGAACACTGAAGCTTTCTTT. Translating it yields CASSPSRDRDMNTEAFF.

The chain couples TRBV6-1 to TRBJ1-1; possibly TRBD1 for D (5 bases). CDR1 and CDR2 from the germline V gene are MNHNS and SASEGT. The CDR3 is made up of 18 amino acids. V was cut by 2 bases and J by 0 bases, with 19 bases left in between. As DNA, the CDR3 is TGTGCCAGCAGTGAAAGAAGACAGCGCAGAAGGTTGAACACTGAAGCTTTCTTT. It specifies CASSERRQRRRLNTEAFF.

The CDR3: CASSRDSYGNTIYF. The CDR3 DNA follows: TGTGCCAGCAGCCGCGACAGCTATGGAAACACCATATATTTT. J is TRBJ1-3 and V is TRBV5-4; TRBD1 is a possible D gene (5 bases). V was pared by 4 bases and J by 3 bases, with 11 bases between. The CDR3 sequence is 14 residues long. Germline values: CDR1 SGHNT, CDR2 YYREEE (reference sequence).

The J gene is TRBJ1-2, the V gene TRBV4-1, with TRBD1 as a possible D gene (6 bases). The germline V and J ends were trimmed by 1 base and 3 bases, with 15 bases remaining between them. This CDR3 is built from 16 residues. Looked up from germline, CDR1 is MGHRA and CDR2 is YSYEKL. CDR3 residues: CASSQGRQASDYGYTF. CDR3 sequence (DNA): TGCGCCAGCAGCCAAGGTCGACAGGCAAGCGACTATGGCTACACCTTC.

The genes are TRBV9 and TRBJ2-1; 7 bases line up with TRBD2. The V and J ends lost 0 bases and 8 bases, in that order; junction bases with no gene match: 14. Germline CDR1 is SGDLS and CDR2 is YYNGEE. This CDR3 region has 17 residues. The CDR3 reads CASSVATGAGATDEQFF. CDR3 bases: TGTGCCAGCAGCGTAGCTACAGGTGCGGGAGCTACGGATGAGCAGTTCTTC.

The rearrangement joins TRBV29-1 to TRBJ2-1; 8 bases match TRBD2. Looked up from germline, CDR1 is SQVTM and CDR2 is ANQGSEA. V lost 3 bases to trimming and J lost 3 bases; unmatched junction nucleotides: 7. This CDR3 spans 15 amino acids. CDR3 DNA sequence: TGCAGCGTTGACGTCGGGGGGGCACTCTACAATGAGCAGTTCTTC. Protein product: CSVDVGGALYNEQFF.

The chain combines TRBV30 with TRBJ2-5; TRBD1 agrees at 7 bases. The DNA end is more similar to TRBJ2-7, so the J call may be wrong. Per the germline V gene, CDR1 is GTSNPN and CDR2 is SVGIG (reference sequence). The CDR3 spans 12 residues. In nucleotides, the CDR3 is TGTGCCTGGAGCAAACAGGGGCACGAGCAGTACTTC. It is translated as CAWSKQGHEQYF.

The chain employs TRBV18 and TRBJ2-1; 10 nucleotides align to TRBD2. The CDR3 has 16 residues. Germline trimming cut 0 bases from V and 2 bases from J; bases unmatched to any gene: 1. Per germline, CDR1 KGHSH and CDR2 LQKENI. The CDR3 spells CASSPPLAGAYNEQFF. CDR3 nucleotide sequence: TGTGCCAGCTCACCACCCCTAGCGGGAGCCTACAATGAGCAGTTCTTC.

This rearrangement joins TRBV29-1 to TRBJ1-1, with a weak D call TRBD1 (5 bases). Trimming removed 4 bases at V and 7 bases at J, with 16 bases between. This CDR3 is built from 13 residues. In germline, CDR1 is SQVTM, CDR2 ANQGSEA. The CDR3 loop reads CSVVRGYGGEAFF. CDR3 nucleotide sequence: TGCAGCGTTGTACGAGGGTACGGGGGTGAAGCTTTCTTT.

V and J are TRBV5-8 and TRBJ2-1; 10 nucleotides agree with TRBD2. In germline, CDR1 is SGHTS, CDR2 YDEGEE. With 0 bases clipped from V and 7 bases from J, the junction kept 16 bases outside the gene matches. The CDR3 spans 19 residues. The CDR3, as DNA: TGTGCCAGCAGCTTGGCCCCAACTTCAGCGGGAGGGCCTCGGAATGAGCAGTTCTTC. Amino acid sequence: CASSLAPTSAGGPRNEQFF.

The chain combines TRBV18 with TRBJ1-1, with D unclear. With 1 base removed from V and 6 bases from J, the gap between germline ends came to 6 bases. CDR3 size: 12 residues. Germline CDR1 and CDR2: KGHSH and LQKENI. The CDR3 DNA sequence: TGTGCCAGCTCACCACAGCGGGCTGAAGCTTTCTTT. Encoded protein: CASSPQRAEAFF. Based on the CDR3 plus reference TRBV18 and TRBJ1-1, the full variable domain is NAGVMQNPRHLVRRRGQEARLRCSPMKGHSHVYWYRQLPEEGLKFMVYLQKENIIDESGMPKERFSAEFPKEGPSILRIQQVVRGDSAAYFCASSPQRAEAFFGQGTRLTVV.

The chain uses TRBV2 and TRBJ1-5, with 7 bases matching TRBD1. The V gene end was trimmed by 4 bases and the J gene end by 5 bases; junction bases not matched to a gene: 8. Germline loops: CDR1 SNHLY, CDR2 FYNNEI. The length of the CDR3 is 15 residues. CDR3 sequence: CASSVETGSDQPQHF. CDR3 DNA sequence: TGTGCCAGCAGTGTGGAGACAGGGTCGGATCAGCCCCAGCATTTT.

The chain carries TRBV30 and TRBJ2-5; 9 bases fit TRBD2. J gave up 5 bases and V 4 bases, and 8 bases lay outside the gene matches. From germline, CDR1 is GTSNPN and CDR2 SVGIG (reference sequence). The CDR3 loop spans 14 amino acids. The CDR3 loop is CAWNVAGVEETQYF. The CDR3 nucleotides read TGTGCCTGGAACGTAGCGGGAGTGGAGGAGACCCAGTACTTC.

The chain uses TRBV19 and TRBJ2-2; maybe TRBD1 (6 bases). The V and J ends lost 6 bases and 2 bases respectively, with 7 bases between them. CDR1 is LNHDA, CDR2 SQIVND, per germline (reference sequence). The CDR3 consists of 13 residues. The CDR3 region has the DNA TGTGCCAGTAGCGGGACAAACACCGGGGAGCTGTTTTTT. This codes for CASSGTNTGELFF.

The chain couples TRBV29-1 to TRBJ2-2, with D perhaps matching TRBD1 (5 bases). This CDR3 region has 14 residues. Trimming left V 8 bases short and J 6 bases short, with 19 bases between. Germline CDR1 SQVTM, CDR2 ANQGSEA. CDR3 bases: TGCAGCATCCCAAGGGCAGGGCCGGCCGGGGAGCTGTTTTTT. The encoded protein is CSIPRAGPAGELFF.

The J gene is TRBJ1-2, the V gene TRBV2, with TRBD1 matching over 7 bases. J gave up 4 bases and V 2 bases, and 10 bases lay outside the gene matches. The CDR3 is made up of 16 amino acids. Germline loops: CDR1 SNHLY, CDR2 FYNNEI. The CDR3: CASSEIGQDLFYGYTF. The CDR3 nucleotides read TGTGCCAGCAGTGAAATAGGACAGGACCTCTTCTATGGCTACACCTTC.

The chain links TRBV7-9 to TRBJ2-1; D possibly corresponds to TRBD2 (5 bases). CDR1 SEHNR and CDR2 FQNEAQ come from the germline V gene (reference sequence). The CDR3 is 15 residues long. V lost 2 bases, J lost 0 bases, and 8 bases lay in between. The DNA of the CDR3 is TGTGCCAGCAGCTTATACGGGGACTCCTACAATGAGCAGTTCTTC. It specifies CASSLYGDSYNEQFF.

The chain couples TRBV10-1 to TRBJ2-7; D remains ambiguous. Trimming left V 3 bases short and J 4 bases short, with 13 bases between. The CDR3 has 14 residues. From germline, CDR1 is WNHNN and CDR2 SYGVQD (reference sequence). CDR3 DNA sequence: TGCGCCAGCAGTGAACGTCATTCACTGTACGAGCAGTACTTC. As protein: CASSERHSLYEQYF.

The genes are TRBV9 and TRBJ2-1; TRBD2 agrees at 10 bases. Germline V gene sequence: CDR1 SGDLS, CDR2 YYNGEE. The trim removed 0 bases at V and 3 bases at J, leaving 3 bases unmatched. The CDR3 extends over 16 amino acids. CDR3 sequence: CASSVGLAGLYNEQFF. CDR3 nucleotide sequence: TGTGCCAGCAGCGTAGGACTAGCGGGCCTCTACAATGAGCAGTTCTTC.

The J gene is TRBJ1-3, the V gene TRBV4-1; no clear D. There are 17 residues in the CDR3. Per the germline V gene, CDR1 is MGHRA and CDR2 is YSYEKL. The V gene lost 0 bases and the J gene lost 4 bases, with 16 bases spanning the gap. The CDR3 spells CASSQDTDKRNGNTIYF. The CDR3 DNA reads TGCGCCAGCAGCCAAGATACAGACAAAAGGAACGGAAACACCATATATTTT.

V is TRBV6-6 and J is TRBJ2-3; D is unresolved. This CDR3 is 16 amino acids long. The V end lost 2 bases, the J end lost 4 bases, and 16 bases lay between the germline ends. Germline CDR1 MNHNY, CDR2 SVGAGI (reference sequence). For the CDR3, the DNA is TGTGCCAGCAGTTACGGTCAAAGTGGCGGCGCAGATACGCAGTATTTT. It codes for CASSYGQSGGADTQYF.

The chain has TRBV5-1 and TRBJ2-7; 8 positions match TRBD1. Germline V gene sequence: CDR1 SGHRS, CDR2 YFSETQ. The CDR3 totals 15 residues. The trim removed 4 bases at V and 3 bases at J, leaving 9 bases unmatched. The CDR3, as DNA: TGCGCCAGCAGCCCCGGCCAGGGGGCAGGCTACGAGCAGTACTTC. This translates into CASSPGQGAGYEQYF. Looking up the rest from reference TRBV5-1 and TRBJ2-7 gives the full variable domain: KAGVTQTPRYLIKTRGQQVTLSCSPISGHRSVSWYQQTPGQGLQFLFEYFSETQRNKGNFPGRFSGRQFSNSRSEMNVSTLELGDSALYLCASSPGQGAGYEQYFGPGTRLTVT.